These T cell receptor beta chains were read from a single sample in a study of identical twins. TCRdb used MiXCR to reprocess the 5' RACE reads, holding one entry per CDR3 protein. The sample consists of 450,000 or so distinct CDR3 sequences, 13% to 15% of them appearing once. The same sample was also used in a study of yellow fever vaccine responses in identical twins.

The source material was CD4+ T cells sorted from blood. The source is a woman between 18 and 30 years old in good health. The CDR3 runs from the conserved cysteine through the conserved F or W. A D gene is named only where the DNA matches it firmly. Rows may omit the clone size; those that give it use once, few, many or a size class.

j_gene | v_gene | d_gene | abundance | CDR3nt | CDR3aa
TRBJ1-3 | TRBV7-9 | NA | NA | TGTGCCAGCAGCTTAGTAGCCCAGGGAAACACCATATATTTT | CASSLVAQGNTIYF
TRBJ2-1 | TRBV12-3/TRBV12-4 | NA | few | TGTGCCAGCAGACTCGAATCCAGCTCCTACAATGAGCAGTTCTTC | CASRLESSSYNEQFF
TRBJ2-7 | TRBV27 | NA | few | TGTGCCAGCAGTCGGCAGGCCAACGCCTACTCCTACGAGCAGTACTTC | CASSRQANAYSYEQYF
TRBJ1-1 | TRBV28 | NA | few | TGTGCCAGCAGTACCCCGGACAATCCGAACACTGAAGCTTTCTTT | CASSTPDNPNTEAFF
TRBJ2-3 | TRBV7-8 | NA | NA | TGTGCCAGCAGCCCGCTATGGGCCGCAGGGGCTAGCACAGATACGCAGTATTTT | CASSPLWAAGASTDTQYF
TRBJ2-3 | TRBV2 | NA | NA | TGTGCCAGCAGACAAAGATGGACTAGCACAGATACGCAGTATTTT | CASRQRWTSTDTQYF
TRBJ1-6 | TRBV5-3 | NA | NA | TGTGCCAGGAGCTTGGGACACCATTCACCCCTCCACTTT | CARSLGHHSPLHF
TRBJ2-7 | TRBV7-9 | NA | NA | TGTGCCAGCAGCTTAGCACCCGGTTCTGGGGAGCAGTACTTC | CASSLAPGSGEQYF
TRBJ2-3 | TRBV7-2 | NA | few | TGTGCCAGCAGCCCTGGGGCGGGACGAGATACGCAGTATTTT | CASSPGAGRDTQYF
TRBJ2-7 | TRBV10-3 | NA | many | TGTGCCATCAGTGAGTCGGGGGGAATGACCTACGAGCAGTACTTC | CAISESGGMTYEQYF
TRBJ2-5 | TRBV7-9 | NA | NA | TGTGCCAGCAGCTTAAGGCTTGGAGAGACCCAGTACTTC | CASSLRLGETQYF
TRBJ2-7 | TRBV12-3/TRBV12-4 | TRBD2 | few | TGTGCCAGCAGTTTACGGGGGGGGCCCGACTACGAGCAGTACTTC | CASSLRGGPDYEQYF
TRBJ2-7 | TRBV20-1 | TRBD2 | NA | TGCAGTGCTAGAGATTTTGCGGGGGTCTACGAGCAGTACTTC | CSARDFAGVYEQYF
TRBJ1-6 | TRBV28 | NA | NA | TGTGCCAGCAGACCCGCGACAGTGCCCCTCCACTTT | CASRPATVPLHF
TRBJ2-3 | TRBV7-2 | NA | NA | TGTGCCAGCAGCTTAAATTCCGTGGGCAGGGGAGATACGCAGTATTTT | CASSLNSVGRGDTQYF
TRBJ2-6 | TRBV12-3/TRBV12-4 | NA | few | TGTGCCAGCAGTCCCCACAGCTCTGGGGCCAACGTCCTGACTTTC | CASSPHSSGANVLTF
TRBJ1-4 | TRBV12-3/TRBV12-4 | NA | few | TGTGCCAGCAGTTTACAGGGGCTTAATGAAAAACTGTTTTTT | CASSLQGLNEKLFF
TRBJ2-7 | TRBV11-2 | TRBD2 | NA | TGTGCCAGCAGCTTAGAAACTAGCGGGGGCTCAAGGAGCTCCTACGAGCAGTACTTC | CASSLETSGGSRSSYEQYF
TRBJ2-3 | TRBV11-2 | TRBD2 | NA | TGTGCCAGCAGCTTAGTGAGGGGTTTCGGCCCTAGCGGGAGAGGCGCAGATACGCAGTATTTT | CASSLVRGFGPSGRGADTQYF
TRBJ2-1 | TRBV12-3/TRBV12-4 | TRBD2 | few | TGTGCCAGCAGTCTTCTAGCGGGAGAATTGTACAATGAGCAGTTCTTC | CASSLLAGELYNEQFF
TRBJ2-6 | TRBV11-2 | TRBD2 | few | TGTGCCAGCAGCTTAGAGGGACTAGGTCCTGGGGCCAACGTCCTGACTTTC | CASSLEGLGPGANVLTF
TRBJ2-5 | TRBV7-8 | NA | many | TGTGCCAGCAGCCATGCCGGGTTTGTGGAGACCCAGTACTTC | CASSHAGFVETQYF
TRBJ2-3 | TRBV7-2 | TRBD2 | NA | TGTGCCAGCAGCTTAGTTGGTAGCGGGAGCGCAGATACGCAGTATTTT | CASSLVGSGSADTQYF
TRBJ1-2 | TRBV12-3/TRBV12-4 | NA | many | TGTGCCACCTACGGGGAGTCTGGCTACACCTTC | CATYGESGYTF
TRBJ2-3 | TRBV2 | TRBD2 | NA | TGTACCTGCAGTTTAGTATTGGCGGGAGGCGGAACAGATACGCAGTATTTT | CTCSLVLAGGGTDTQYF
TRBJ2-7 | TRBV6-6 | NA | NA | TGTGCCAGCAGTTATGTCACCTACGAGCAGTACTTC | CASSYVTYEQYF
TRBJ2-7 | TRBV6-5 | NA | many | TGTGCCAGCAGTTACCGAGCGTCCTCTTCCTACGAGCAGTACTTC | CASSYRASSSYEQYF
TRBJ2-5 | TRBV5-4 | NA | NA | TGTGCCAGCAAGGGGGATTTTTTACAAGAGACCCAGTACTTC | CASKGDFLQETQYF
TRBJ2-1 | TRBV11-2 | NA | few | TGTGCCAGCAGCTTAGATCTATTCGCAACCTACAATGAGCAGTTCTTC | CASSLDLFATYNEQFF
TRBJ2-5 | TRBV12-3/TRBV12-4 | TRBD2 | NA | TGTGCCAGCAGAATGGGCGGGGGGAAAGAGACCCAGTACTTC | CASRMGGGKETQYF
TRBJ2-7 | TRBV6-1 | NA | few | TGTGCCAGCGGGGATTCACAGGGATCCCGAGGCGAGCAGTACTTC | CASGDSQGSRGEQYF
TRBJ2-3 | TRBV20-1 | NA | NA | TGCAGTGTTAGACGGTTAGCGGGCACAGATACGCAGTATTTT | CSVRRLAGTDTQYF
TRBJ2-7 | TRBV21-1 | NA | NA | TGTGCCCACCCTAAGGTGACAGGGGTTACCTACGAGCAGTACTTC | CAHPKVTGVTYEQYF
TRBJ2-3 | TRBV7-3 | NA | NA | TGTGCCAGCAGCTTTGGGGGCCGAAGCACAGATACGCAGTATTTT | CASSFGGRSTDTQYF
TRBJ2-1 | TRBV10-3 | NA | NA | TGTGCCATCAGGCTGGACATGTACAATGAGCAGTTCTTC | CAIRLDMYNEQFF
TRBJ1-2 | TRBV7-9 | NA | NA | TGTGCCAGCAGCTTAGCGCGGGGCGGCGCAGCTAACTATGGCTACACCTTC | CASSLARGGAANYGYTF
TRBJ2-4 | TRBV12-3/TRBV12-4 | TRBD1 | many | TGTGCCAGCAGTCCGAGACAGGGAAAGGACATTCAGTACTTC | CASSPRQGKDIQYF
TRBJ1-1 | TRBV12-3/TRBV12-4 | NA | many | TGTGCCAGCAGTTTAAGGCTGATTGAAGCTTTCTTT | CASSLRLIEAFF
TRBJ2-1 | TRBV7-3 | NA | many | TGTGCCAGCAGCTTAAGGGGGCAAGGATACAATGAGCAGTTCTTC | CASSLRGQGYNEQFF
TRBJ1-5 | TRBV7-2 | TRBD1 | NA | TGTGCCAGCAGCATGAGCCGGGACAGGATTAATCAGCCCCAGCATTTT | CASSMSRDRINQPQHF
TRBJ2-7 | TRBV6-5 | NA | many | TGTGCCAGCAGTGGCAGATACGAGCAGTACTTC | CASSGRYEQYF
TRBJ1-5 | TRBV27 | NA | few | TGTGCCAGCAGAACCAACAGGGAAACTCAGCCCCAGCATTTT | CASRTNRETQPQHF
TRBJ2-2 | TRBV24-1 | TRBD1 | many | TGTGCCACCGGACGACAGGGTCGTACCGGGGAGCTGTTTTTT | CATGRQGRTGELFF
TRBJ2-7 | TRBV11-1 | TRBD2 | few | TGTGCCAGCAGCTTAGCGGCCGGGGCTAGCGGGACATTTTACGAGCAGTACTTC | CASSLAAGASGTFYEQYF
TRBJ2-7 | TRBV28 | TRBD2 | few | TGTGCCAGTTCGACTAGCGGGGGGGCTCGGTACGAGCAGTACTTC | CASSTSGGARYEQYF